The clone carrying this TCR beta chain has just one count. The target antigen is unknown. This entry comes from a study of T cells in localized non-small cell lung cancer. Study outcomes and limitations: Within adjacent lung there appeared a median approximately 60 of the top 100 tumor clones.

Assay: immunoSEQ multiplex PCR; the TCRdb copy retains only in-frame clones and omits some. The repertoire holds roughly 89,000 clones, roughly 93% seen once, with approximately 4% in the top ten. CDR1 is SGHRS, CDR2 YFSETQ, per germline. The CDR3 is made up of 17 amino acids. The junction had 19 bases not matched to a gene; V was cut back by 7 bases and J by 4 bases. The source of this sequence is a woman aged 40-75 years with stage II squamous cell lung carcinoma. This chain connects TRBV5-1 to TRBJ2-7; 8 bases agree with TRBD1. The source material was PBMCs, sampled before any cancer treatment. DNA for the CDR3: TGCGCCAGCGGAACGAAGGAACCGGGACAGGACTCATACGAGCAGTACTTC. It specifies CASGTKEPGQDSYEQYF.